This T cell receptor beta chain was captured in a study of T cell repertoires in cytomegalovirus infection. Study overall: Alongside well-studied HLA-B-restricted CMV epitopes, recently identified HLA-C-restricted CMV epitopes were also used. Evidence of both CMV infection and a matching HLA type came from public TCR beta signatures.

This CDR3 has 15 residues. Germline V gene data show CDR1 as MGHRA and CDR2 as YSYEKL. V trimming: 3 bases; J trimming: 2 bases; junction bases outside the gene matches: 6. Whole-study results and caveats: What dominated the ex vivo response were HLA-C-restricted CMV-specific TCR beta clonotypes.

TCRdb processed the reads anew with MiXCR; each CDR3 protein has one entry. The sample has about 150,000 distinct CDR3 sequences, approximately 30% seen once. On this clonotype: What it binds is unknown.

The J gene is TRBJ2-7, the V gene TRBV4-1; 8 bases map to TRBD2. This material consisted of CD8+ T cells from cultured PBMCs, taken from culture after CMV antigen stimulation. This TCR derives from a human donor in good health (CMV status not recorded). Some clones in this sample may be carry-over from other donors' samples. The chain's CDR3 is CASSQTELAAYEQYF. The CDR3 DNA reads TGCGCCAGCAGCCAGACGGAACTAGCGGCCTACGAGCAGTACTTC.